This T cell receptor beta chain emerged from a study of control samples from healthy donors and cancer patients. TCRdb keeps only in-frame clones here, not all; method: immunoSEQ multiplex PCR. The table has just over 50,000 clones, more than 70% seen once. Germline CDR1 and CDR2: SNHLY and FYNNEI. The CDR3 sequence is 14 residues long. Trimming took 5 bases from V and 7 from J; bases not matched to a gene: 5. This TCR came from a man aged 45-65 years with head and neck cancer. The chain uses TRBV2 and TRBJ2-1; TRBD2 aligns across 10 bases. The sequenced sample consisted of PBMCs. CDR3 DNA sequence: TGTGCCAGCAGTAGCGGGGGGGCCATGAATGAGCAGTTCTTC. It codes for CASSSGGAMNEQFF. Complete variable domain (other parts from reference TRBV2 and TRBJ2-1): EPEVTQTPSHQVTQMGQEVILRCVPISNHLYFYWYRQILGQKVEFLVSFYNNEISEKSEIFDDQFSVERPDGSNFTLKIRSTKLEDSAMYFCASSSGGAMNEQFFGPGTRLTVL.